One and the same sample provided the 21 T cell receptor beta chains below, sequenced in a study of chemoradiotherapy in HPV16-positive cancers. Libraries were prepared by immunoSEQ multiplex PCR; TCRdb keeps only in-frame clonotypes and omits some of them. In the table there are about 68,000 clones, 88% of which are singletons. Sequences were derived from blood, sampled from a patient who underwent chemoradiotherapy. The receptors stem from a human donor with HPV-associated anogenital cancer.

This chain links TRBV15 with TRBJ2-5; 8 nucleotides match TRBD1. Germline V gives CDR1 LNHNV, CDR2 YYDKDF (reference sequence). This CDR3 has 15 amino acids. The trim removed 3 bases at V and 5 bases at J, leaving 8 bases unmatched. The CDR3 loop is CATSSPGGAGETQYF. The DNA of the CDR3 is TGTGCCACCAGCAGTCCAGGGGGCGCCGGGGAGACCCAGTACTTC.

V is TRBV15 and J is TRBJ1-5, with D possibly being TRBD1 (5 bases). Germline-derived CDR1 and CDR2 are LNHNV and YYDKDF (reference sequence). Trimming removed 1 base from V and 0 bases from J, with 13 bases in between. The CDR3 has 17 residues. CDR3 region: CATSRGDSADSNQPQHF. The CDR3 DNA is TGTGCCACCAGCAGAGGCGACAGCGCGGATAGCAATCAGCCCCAGCATTTT.

This clone was counted a single time. CDR3 DNA: TGTGCCAGCAGCTCAGGACCTTATCAGCCCCAGCATTTT. Translating it yields CASSSGPYQPQHF. The J gene is TRBJ1-5, the V gene TRBV7-6, with D uncertain. Per the germline V gene, CDR1 is SGHVS and CDR2 is FNYEAQ. V was pared by 4 bases and J by 5 bases, with 9 bases between. The CDR3 length is 13 residues.

This sequence joins TRBV4-2 and TRBJ2-1, with TRBD2 matching 7 bases. Unmatched junction bases numbered 3, after V lost 1 base and J lost 0 bases. This CDR3 region has 16 residues. Germline CDR1 is LGHNA and CDR2 is YNFKEQ. The CDR3 reads CASSQGEGSSYNEQFF. For the CDR3, the DNA is TGTGCCAGCAGCCAAGGGGAGGGGAGCTCCTACAATGAGCAGTTCTTC.

This chain connects TRBV5-1 to TRBJ1-1; D uncertain. Deletions cut 2 bases from V and 6 bases from J, with 8 bases between. This CDR3 region has 12 residues. CDR1 is SGHRS, CDR2 YFSETQ, per germline. The CDR3 DNA reads as TGCGCCAGCAGCTTTACGGACGCTGAAGCTTTCTTT. Encoded protein: CASSFTDAEAFF. The entire variable domain, with the rest obtained from reference TRBV5-1 and TRBJ1-1, is as follows: KAGVTQTPRYLIKTRGQQVTLSCSPISGHRSVSWYQQTPGQGLQFLFEYFSETQRNKGNFPGRFSGRQFSNSRSEMNVSTLELGDSALYLCASSFTDAEAFFGQGTRLTVV.

This chain uses TRBV5-6 with TRBJ2-1; 11 nucleotides agree with TRBD2. CDR1 SGHDT and CDR2 YYEEEE come from the germline V gene. Trimming at V came to 0 bases and at J to 7 bases, leaving 3 bases not matched to a gene. This CDR3 spans 15 amino acids. The CDR3, as DNA: TGTGCCAGCAGCTTGGTAGCGGGAGGGGTTAATGAGCAGTTCTTC. Translating it yields CASSLVAGGVNEQFF.

The rearrangement joins TRBV7-9 to TRBJ1-6; no clear D. The CDR3 extends over 14 amino acids. V shed 0 bases and J shed 7 bases, with 7 bases lying between them. Germline loops: CDR1 SEHNR, CDR2 FQNEAQ (reference sequence). The CDR3 spells CASSLAMGNSPLHF. The CDR3 DNA reads as TGTGCCAGCAGCTTAGCGATGGGGAATTCACCCCTCCACTTT. Supplemented by reference TRBV7-9 and TRBJ1-6, the full variable domain reads DTGVSQNPRHKITKRGQNVTFRCDPISEHNRLYWYRQTLGQGPEFLTYFQNEAQLEKSRLLSDRFSAERPKGSFSTLEIQRTEQGDSAMYLCASSLAMGNSPLHFGNGTRLTVT.

The rearrangement uses TRBV5-4 and TRBJ1-1; D call uncertain. CDR1 is SGHNT and CDR2 is YYREEE in the germline V gene (reference sequence). The CDR3 sequence is 17 residues long. The V end lost 0 bases, the J end lost 4 bases, and 19 bases lay between the germline ends. The CDR3, as DNA: TGTGCCAGCAGCTTGGTTCGGGGTGGTTGGGGAAGCACTGAAGCTTTCTTT. As protein: CASSLVRGGWGSTEAFF.

The rearrangement links TRBV14 to TRBJ2-2, with a possible D match to TRBD1 (6 bases). V lost 2 bases and J lost 14, with 24 bases in between. The CDR3 totals 16 residues. Germline V lookup: CDR1 SGHDN, CDR2 FVKESK. In nucleotides, the CDR3 is TGTGCCAGCAGCCAACAAGGGGGACCACACCGCTCCTATCTGTTTTTT. This sequence encodes CASSQQGGPHRSYLFF. The variable domain in full, with the rest retrieved from reference TRBV14 and TRBJ2-2, is EAGVTQFPSHSVIEKGQTVTLRCDPISGHDNLYWYRRVMGKEIKFLLHFVKESKQDESGMPNNRFLAERTGGTYSTLKVQPAELEDSGVYFCASSQQGGPHRSYLFFGEGSRLTVL.

The genes are TRBV4-2 and TRBJ1-1, with D uncertain. CDR1 and CDR2 (germline): LGHNA, YNFKEQ. The CDR3 runs to 17 residues. Deletions cut 3 bases from V and 1 base from J, with 18 bases between. CDR3 residues: CASSHDPAGRQNTEAFF. CDR3 DNA: TGTGCCAGCAGCCACGATCCCGCGGGCAGGCAGAACACTGAAGCTTTCTTT.

This chain uses TRBV10-3 with TRBJ2-7, with D perhaps given as TRBD1 or TRBD2 (5 bases each). Germline CDR1 ENHRY, CDR2 SYGVKD. CDR3 length equals 14 residues. V was clipped by 2 bases and J by 6 bases, with 14 bases between them. CDR3 nucleotide sequence: TGTGCCATCAGTGAGCCCGGGGCCTCGGGCGAGCAGTACTTC. It is translated as CAISEPGASGEQYF.

The chain carries TRBV2 and TRBJ2-7; D may be TRBD1 (6 bases). Looked up from germline, CDR1 is SNHLY and CDR2 is FYNNEI. Trimming removed 5 bases from V and 2 bases from J, with 10 bases in between. This CDR3 region has 13 residues. In DNA, the CDR3 is TGTGCCAGCAGTATAGGACAGCCCTACGAGCAGTACTTC. It yields the protein CASSIGQPYEQYF.

This clone was found once. V and J are TRBV27 and TRBJ2-5; 14 positions match TRBD2. The CDR3 has 16 residues. J was trimmed by 4 bases and V by 4 bases; bases with no gene match: 5. CDR1 MNHEY and CDR2 SMNVEV come from the germline V gene (reference sequence). As DNA, the CDR3 is TGTGCCAGCAGTTCAATGACTAGCGGGAGGGGAGAGACCCAGTACTTC. It translates to CASSSMTSGRGETQYF.

The chain combines TRBV6-6 with TRBJ1-2, with 8 bases aligning to TRBD1. Germline trimming cut 2 bases from V and 8 bases from J; bases unmatched to any gene: 10. The CDR3 length is 15 residues. CDR1 and CDR2 (germline): MNHNY, SVGAGI (reference sequence). The CDR3 region has the DNA TGTGCCAGCAGTTACCAGGCAGGGGGCAGAGAGGGCTACACCTTC. Protein: CASSYQAGGREGYTF.

This chain joins TRBV9 and TRBJ1-2; D ambiguous. CDR3 length: 13 amino acids. Germline V CDR1 and CDR2: SGDLS, YYNGEE. Trimming took 4 bases from V and 2 from J, leaving 9 bases between them. In DNA form, the CDR3 reads TGTGCCAGCAGCTCGGGAGGGAACTATGGCTACACCTTC. Translating it yields CASSSGGNYGYTF. The complete variable domain, with remaining parts taken from reference TRBV9 and TRBJ1-2, reads DSGVTQTPKHLITATGQRVTLRCSPRSGDLSVYWYQQSLDQGLQFLIQYYNGEERAKGNILERFSAQQFPDLHSELNLSSLELGDSALYFCASSSGGNYGYTFGSGTRLTVV.

This rearrangement joins TRBV27 to TRBJ1-4, with 9 bases identical to TRBD1. CDR1 is MNHEY and CDR2 is SMNVEV in the germline V gene (reference sequence). The junction had 4 bases not matched to a gene; V was cut back by 6 bases and J by 8 bases. The CDR3 totals 13 residues. As DNA, the CDR3 is TGTGCCAGCAGCCGACAGGGGGGGGAAAAACTGTTTTTT. This encodes CASSRQGGEKLFF.

The V call is TRBV5-4, the J call TRBJ1-6; D may be TRBD1 (6 bases). Between the trimmed V and J ends, which lost 1 base and 7 bases, there was a span of 12 bases. Germline-derived CDR1 and CDR2 are SGHNT and YYREEE (reference sequence). This CDR3 is built from 15 residues. CDR3 DNA sequence: TGTGCCAGCAGCTTGCATGGACAGTCAAATTCACCCCTCCACTTT. Encoded protein: CASSLHGQSNSPLHF.

This sequence joins TRBV4-1 and TRBJ1-3; D not certain. Germline assignment: CDR1 MGHRA and CDR2 YSYEKL. The CDR3 spans 17 residues. The V end lost 0 bases, the J end lost 0 bases, and 12 bases lay between the germline ends. CDR3 nucleotide sequence: TGCGCCAGCAGCCAAGATTCCGGAACGGTCTCTGGAAACACCATATATTTT. Translated, it gives CASSQDSGTVSGNTIYF.

The V gene is TRBV10-1, the J gene TRBJ2-3; D is ambiguous. Germline CDR1 and CDR2: WNHNN and SYGVQD (reference sequence). V was pared by 3 bases and J by 5 bases, with 6 bases between. The CDR3 has 12 amino acids. CDR3 bases: TGCGCCAGCAGTGAAGGTTTAGATACGCAGTATTTT. As protein: CASSEGLDTQYF.

The rearrangement joins TRBV6-6 to TRBJ1-1; D gene uncertain. CDR1 and CDR2 (germline): MNHNY, SVGAGI (reference sequence). The ends were cut back, 6 bases at V and 1 base at J, with 12 bases in the middle. The CDR3 runs to 14 residues. The CDR3 reads CASRREAGNTEAFF. The DNA for the CDR3 is TGTGCCAGCAGGCGAGAGGCGGGGAACACTGAAGCTTTCTTT.

V is TRBV6-6 and J is TRBJ2-6, with D possibly being TRBD1 (6 bases). CDR1 MNHNY and CDR2 SVGAGI come from the germline V gene (reference sequence). Trimming cost V 5 bases and J 1 base, with 9 bases left between them. CDR3 length: 15 amino acids. The CDR3 DNA follows: TGTGCCAGCAGTCCTACAGGGTCTGGGGCCAACGTCCTGACTTTC. Translated, it gives CASSPTGSGANVLTF.